Listed here are 19 T cell receptor beta chains from one sample, sequenced in a study of shared clonotypes between healthy human individuals. CD45RO-negative, CCR7-positively selected cells formed the naive CD8 fraction, excluding terminally differentiated effector memory CD45RA+ cells. The table came from immunoSEQ multiplex PCR; TCRdb's copy has only in-frame clones and leaves some out. The table records approximately 2,000,000 clones, about 94% of them present only once. Sample: naive CD8+ T cells from PBMCs. Receptors originate from a man aged 18 to 29 in good health. Some clones in this sample may be carry-over from other donors' samples.

The chain links TRBV28 to TRBJ1-3; D possibly corresponds to TRBD1 (5 bases). The CDR3 totals 16 residues. V was trimmed by 6 bases and J by 4 bases, leaving 19 bases between them. CDR1 is MDHEN, CDR2 SYDVKM, per germline. The CDR3 spells CASSYRRGRGGNTIYF. For the CDR3, the DNA is TGTGCCAGCAGCTATCGGAGGGGACGCGGCGGAAACACCATATATTTT.

The chain couples TRBV28 to TRBJ2-1, with TRBD2 as a possible D gene (6 bases). V lost 4 bases to trimming and J lost 5 bases, with 24 bases between them. The length of the CDR3 is 18 residues. CDR1 and CDR2 from the germline V gene are MDHEN and SYDVKM. CDR3 sequence: CASSSTRLLARVDNEQFF. The CDR3 nucleotides are TGTGCCAGCAGTTCCACCCGACTACTAGCCCGGGTGGACAATGAGCAGTTCTTC. The whole variable domain, remainder taken from reference TRBV28 and TRBJ2-1, is DVKVTQSSRYLVKRTGEKVFLECVQDMDHENMFWYRQDPGLGLRLIYFSYDVKMKEKGDIPEGYSVSREKKERFSLILESASTNQTSMYLCASSSTRLLARVDNEQFFGPGTRLTVL.

This clone was counted once. V is TRBV7-9 and J is TRBJ1-1; D unresolved. V dropped 4 bases and J dropped 4 bases, with 7 bases sitting between them. The CDR3 is 12 amino acids. Germline CDR1 and CDR2: SEHNR and FQNEAQ (reference sequence). The CDR3 sequence: CASSYTRTEAFF. CDR3 nucleotide sequence: TGTGCCAGCAGCTATACACGCACTGAAGCTTTCTTT. Combining the CDR3 with reference TRBV7-9 and TRBJ1-1 gives the whole variable domain DTGVSQNPRHKITKRGQNVTFRCDPISEHNRLYWYRQTLGQGPEFLTYFQNEAQLEKSRLLSDRFSAERPKGSFSTLEIQRTEQGDSAMYLCASSYTRTEAFFGQGTRLTVV.

This clone was seen only once. The chain employs TRBV27 and TRBJ2-2, with D tentatively TRBD1 or TRBD2 (6 bases each). Germline CDR1 and CDR2: MNHEY and SMNVEV (reference sequence). V gave up 3 bases and J gave up 7 bases, with 12 bases separating them. The CDR3 length is 14 residues. Here the CDR3 reads CASSFPGAGGELFF. CDR3 DNA sequence: TGTGCCAGCAGTTTTCCGGGGGCGGGCGGGGAGCTGTTTTTT.

The rearrangement joins TRBV7-9 to TRBJ2-1; TRBD2 matches 11 bases. CDR1 is SEHNR and CDR2 is FQNEAQ in the germline V gene (reference sequence). The CDR3 totals 19 residues. The V gene end was trimmed by 7 bases and the J gene end by 4 bases; junction bases not matched to a gene: 18. CDR3 bases: TGTGCCAGCACCCACCAGGTCCTATGGACTAGCGGGTCATACAATGAGCAGTTCTTC. It specifies CASTHQVLWTSGSYNEQFF.

The chain combines TRBV7-9 with TRBJ2-3; 12 bases are shared with TRBD2. Germline lookup yields CDR1 SEHNR and CDR2 FQNEAQ (reference sequence). The CDR3 sequence is 16 residues long. With V trimmed by 4 bases and J by 4 bases, 6 bases remained unmatched. This CDR3 is CASSSTSGRNADTQYF. In nucleotides, the CDR3 is TGTGCCAGCAGCTCAACTAGCGGGAGGAATGCAGATACGCAGTATTTT. The whole variable domain, filled in from reference TRBV7-9 and TRBJ2-3, reads DTGVSQNPRHKITKRGQNVTFRCDPISEHNRLYWYRQTLGQGPEFLTYFQNEAQLEKSRLLSDRFSAERPKGSFSTLEIQRTEQGDSAMYLCASSSTSGRNADTQYFGPGTRLTVL.

The rearrangement links TRBV28 to TRBJ2-3; no definite D call. CDR1 MDHEN and CDR2 SYDVKM come from the germline V gene. Trimming took off 3 bases at V and 0 bases at J, with 7 bases between the two ends. The CDR3 is 14 amino acids. CDR3 loop: CASSFWGSTDTQYF. The CDR3 region has the DNA TGTGCCAGCAGTTTTTGGGGAAGCACAGATACGCAGTATTTT.

Concerning this clone itself: Other DNA sequences within the sample encode an identical CDR3. V and J are TRBV7-9 and TRBJ2-7; perhaps D is TRBD1 or TRBD2 (6 bases each). Germline V CDR1 and CDR2: SEHNR, FQNEAQ (reference sequence). This CDR3 is 14 amino acids long. Trimming took 1 base from V and 3 from J, leaving 10 bases between them. CDR3 loop: CASSLEGGGYEQYF. CDR3 bases: TGTGCCAGCAGCTTAGAGGGGGGTGGCTACGAGCAGTACTTC. Variable domain in full (rest from reference TRBV7-9 and TRBJ2-7): DTGVSQNPRHKITKRGQNVTFRCDPISEHNRLYWYRQTLGQGPEFLTYFQNEAQLEKSRLLSDRFSAERPKGSFSTLEIQRTEQGDSAMYLCASSLEGGGYEQYFGPGTRLTVT.

The J gene is TRBJ2-4, the V gene TRBV11-2, with TRBD2 as a possible D gene (5 bases). The CDR3 consists of 16 residues. The germline gives CDR1 SGHAT, CDR2 FQNNGV. Trimming shortened V by 3 bases and J by 1 base, and 13 bases separated the two germline ends. This chain's CDR3 is CASSFGTGSAKNIQYF. In DNA form, the CDR3 reads TGTGCCAGCAGCTTTGGTACGGGATCGGCCAAAAACATTCAGTACTTC.

V gene TRBV27 combines with J gene TRBJ2-2, with TRBD2 as a possible D gene (5 bases). V was cut by 4 bases and J by 6 bases, with 12 bases left in between. From germline, CDR1 is MNHEY and CDR2 SMNVEV (reference sequence). The CDR3 is made up of 14 amino acids. CDR3 DNA: TGTGCCAGCAGTTGGCGAACTAGAGCCGGGGAGCTGTTTTTT. It encodes CASSWRTRAGELFF.

The chain couples TRBV19 to TRBJ2-1, with 10 positions matching TRBD2. The CDR3 has 15 amino acids. Germline CDR1 is LNHDA and CDR2 is SQIVND (reference sequence). V gave up 6 bases and J gave up 3 bases; unmatched junction bases: 5. This chain's CDR3 is CASRWTSGNYNEQFF. CDR3 coding DNA: TGTGCCAGTAGATGGACTAGCGGCAACTACAATGAGCAGTTCTTC.

This sequence joins TRBV4-1 and TRBJ1-3; no clear D gene. V was clipped by 4 bases and J by 4 bases, with 11 bases between them. This CDR3 region has 14 residues. Looked up from germline, CDR1 is MGHRA and CDR2 is YSYEKL. CDR3 nucleotide sequence: TGCGCCAGCAGCCCCCCTCGGGAGGGAAACACCATATATTTT. This encodes CASSPPREGNTIYF.

This chain links TRBV6-1 with TRBJ2-7, with TRBD2 identical over 9 bases. V was clipped by 5 bases and J by 6 bases; unmatched bases: 8. This CDR3 has 14 residues. Germline V gene lookup returns CDR1 MNHNS and CDR2 SASEGT. Here the CDR3 reads CASSRAGGRGEQYF. The CDR3 DNA reads TGTGCCAGCAGTAGAGCGGGAGGACGAGGCGAGCAGTACTTC.

This chain links TRBV10-3 with TRBJ1-2; D is unclear. Trimming took off 9 bases at V and 8 bases at J, with 22 bases between the two ends. CDR3 length: 14 residues. In germline, CDR1 is ENHRY, CDR2 SYGVKD. The CDR3 region is CAISPWGEGRGYTF. In nucleotides, the CDR3 is TGTGCCATAAGCCCGTGGGGAGAGGGTCGGGGCTACACCTTC.

V and J are TRBV27 and TRBJ2-1, with 7 bases that match TRBD1. The V gene's germline CDR1 is MNHEY and CDR2 SMNVEV (reference sequence). The CDR3 extends over 13 amino acids. Trimming at V came to 7 bases and at J to 4 bases, leaving 4 bases not matched to a gene. The chain's CDR3 is CASKGTEYNEQFF. CDR3 DNA: TGTGCCAGCAAAGGGACAGAGTACAATGAGCAGTTCTTC.

The CDR3 DNA sequence: TGTGCCATCAGATCCGGGACAATCACCTATGGCTACACCTTC. Amino acid sequence: CAIRSGTITYGYTF. The rearrangement uses TRBV10-3 and TRBJ1-2; D might be TRBD1 (6 bases). The germline CDR1 and CDR2 sequences are ENHRY and SYGVKD. Trimming took 6 bases from V and 4 from J, leaving 15 bases between them. This CDR3 has 14 residues.

Only one count was recorded for this clone. The J gene is TRBJ2-1, the V gene TRBV7-8, with 13 bases identical to TRBD2. V gave up 4 bases and J gave up 0 bases; unmatched junction bases: 12. Germline assignment: CDR1 SGHVS and CDR2 FQNEAQ. The CDR3 runs to 20 residues. The CDR3 is CASSSTRGTSGTSSYNEQFF. CDR3 DNA sequence: TGTGCCAGCAGCTCCACAAGAGGGACTAGCGGGACGAGCTCCTACAATGAGCAGTTCTTC. The whole variable domain, filled in from reference TRBV7-8 and TRBJ2-1, reads GAGVSQSPRYKVAKRGQDVALRCDPISGHVSLFWYQQALGQGPEFLTYFQNEAQLDKSGLPSDRFFAERPEGSVSTLKIQRTQQEDSAVYLCASSSTRGTSGTSSYNEQFFGPGTRLTVL.

The chain employs TRBV7-9 and TRBJ2-7; tentatively, D is TRBD2 (6 bases). V lost 5 bases to trimming and J lost 3 bases, with 17 bases between them. CDR1 and CDR2 (germline): SEHNR, FQNEAQ (reference sequence). CDR3 length equals 15 residues. The CDR3 nucleotides read TGTGCCAGCAGCGGAGCCGGGACTGCACTCTACGAGCAGTACTTC. Translating it yields CASSGAGTALYEQYF. Supplemented by reference TRBV7-9 and TRBJ2-7, the full variable domain reads DTGVSQNPRHKITKRGQNVTFRCDPISEHNRLYWYRQTLGQGPEFLTYFQNEAQLEKSRLLSDRFSAERPKGSFSTLEIQRTEQGDSAMYLCASSGAGTALYEQYFGPGTRLTVT.

The chain uses TRBV29-1 and TRBJ2-7; D gene ambiguous. The germline V gene has CDR1 SQVTM and CDR2 ANQGSEA. V gave up 6 bases and J gave up 1 base, with 16 bases separating them. This CDR3 is 14 amino acids long. The CDR3 nucleotides are TGCAGCGTCGAGGAGTCGACAATTTCCTACGAGCAGTACTTC. This translates into CSVEESTISYEQYF.